The 30 T cell receptor beta chains below come from one sample, sequenced in a study of glioma-infiltrating T cells after dendritic cell vaccination. Data came from immunoSEQ multiplex PCR; TCRdb stores just in-frame clones and leaves some out. Counted here are roughly 38,000 clones, roughly four fifths occurring once; the ten biggest clones make up about 8%. The specimen comprised blood, sampled before dendritic cell vaccination. Receptors were obtained from a human donor with glioblastoma.

The rearrangement links TRBV5-4 to TRBJ2-5, with 10 bases matching TRBD1. The CDR3 has 15 residues. Germline-derived CDR1 and CDR2 are SGHNT and YYREEE (reference sequence). The V and J ends lost 4 bases and 5 bases, in that order; junction bases with no gene match: 8. CDR3 region: CASSRDRGTSETQYF. The CDR3 DNA reads as TGTGCCAGCAGCCGGGACAGGGGCACGTCGGAGACCCAGTACTTC.

The rearrangement links TRBV4-2 to TRBJ2-2; D perhaps matches TRBD2 (5 bases). The CDR3 is made up of 16 amino acids. Germline CDR1 reads LGHNA; CDR2 reads YNFKEQ. Trimming pared 1 base from V and 12 bases from J, leaving 21 bases between. CDR3 sequence reads: CASSQVLFDHTGKLFF. The CDR3 region has the DNA TGTGCCAGCAGCCAAGTTTTGTTTGACCATACGGGAAAGCTGTTTTTT.

The chain links TRBV6-1 to TRBJ1-5; the match to TRBD1 covers 7 bases. In germline, CDR1 is MNHNS, CDR2 SASEGT. With V trimmed by 4 bases and J by 4 bases, 7 bases remained unmatched. This CDR3 is built from 15 residues. DNA of the CDR3: TGTGCCAGCAGTGGATGGACAGGCAAAAATCAGCCCCAGCATTTT. This sequence encodes CASSGWTGKNQPQHF.

The chain recombines TRBV4-1 with TRBJ1-1; the D is unclear. The CDR3 has 18 residues. The germline V gene encodes CDR1 MGHRA and CDR2 YSYEKL. Between the trimmed V and J ends, which lost 7 bases and 4 bases, there was a span of 28 bases. In DNA, the CDR3 is TGCGCCAGCAACCAGGCCCGGAGGGATCCAACCGCGAGCACTGAAGCTTTCTTT. Translated, it gives CASNQARRDPTASTEAFF.

This clone was observed a handful of times. The V call is TRBV7-9, the J call TRBJ2-1, with 11 bases matching TRBD1. V lost 2 bases and J lost 5; bases outside the gene matches: 2. CDR1 and CDR2 from the germline V gene are SEHNR and FQNEAQ (reference sequence). CDR3 size: 15 residues. The CDR3 loop reads CASSLRTGGHNEQFF. In DNA form, the CDR3 reads TGTGCCAGCAGCTTACGGACAGGGGGCCACAATGAGCAGTTCTTC.

Only one count was recorded for this clone. This chain connects TRBV5-6 to TRBJ1-1; weak D call: TRBD1 (5 bases). Trimming removed 0 bases at V and 4 bases at J, with 16 bases between. From germline, CDR1 is SGHDT and CDR2 YYEEEE. CDR3 size: 16 residues. CDR3 region: CASSLVGWGYGTEAFF. The CDR3 DNA reads as TGTGCCAGCAGCTTGGTTGGGTGGGGCTACGGCACTGAAGCTTTCTTT.

This sequence joins TRBV7-3 and TRBJ2-3, with 9 bases matching TRBD2. Germline V lookup: CDR1 SGHTA, CDR2 FQGTGA. The trim removed 6 bases at V and 0 bases at J, leaving 13 bases unmatched. The CDR3 is 18 amino acids. The CDR3 sequence: CASRAPGSGRTSTDTQYF. Written as DNA, the CDR3 is TGTGCCAGCAGGGCCCCGGGTAGCGGGAGAACTAGCACAGATACGCAGTATTTT.

The chain couples TRBV7-3 to TRBJ1-2, with D perhaps TRBD1 (5 bases). CDR3 length: 14 amino acids. V lost 3 bases and J 8 bases, leaving 16 bases between the germline ends. Looked up from germline, CDR1 is SGHTA and CDR2 is FQGTGA. CDR3 loop: CASSLGGVSVGYTF. CDR3 coding DNA: TGTGCCAGCAGCTTGGGGGGGGTTTCTGTGGGCTACACCTTC. The full variable domain, its missing parts supplied by reference TRBV7-3 and TRBJ1-2, is GAGVSQTPSNKVTEKGKYVELRCDPISGHTALYWYRQSLGQGPEFLIYFQGTGAADDSGLPNDRFFAVRPEGSVSTLKIQRTERGDSAVYLCASSLGGVSVGYTFGSGTRLTVV.

V usage is TRBV10-1 and J usage is TRBJ2-5; D call uncertain. The V gene lost 5 bases and the J gene lost 4 bases, with 11 bases spanning the gap. The CDR3 is 13 amino acids. Germline assignment: CDR1 WNHNN and CDR2 SYGVQD (reference sequence). The CDR3: CASSPSPSETQYF. CDR3 DNA sequence: TGCGCCAGCAGTCCCTCTCCCTCAGAGACCCAGTACTTC.

This chain joins TRBV16 and TRBJ1-2; a weak D match, TRBD1 (5 bases). The germline V gene encodes CDR1 KGHSY and CDR2 FQNENV. Deletions cut 1 base from V and 8 bases from J, with 20 bases between. The CDR3 length is 16 residues. CDR3 in DNA: TGTGCCAGCAGCCAATTTTCCACAGGAACGACTGGAGGCTACACCTTC. It specifies CASSQFSTGTTGGYTF. Full variable domain (missing parts from reference TRBV16 and TRBJ1-2): GEEVAQTPKHLVRGEGQKAKLYCAPIKGHSYVFWYQQVLKNEFKFLISFQNENVFDETGMPKERFSAKCLPNSPCSLEIQATKLEDSAVYFCASSQFSTGTTGGYTFGSGTRLTVV.

The chain recombines TRBV6-5 with TRBJ2-1, with TRBD2 identical over 12 bases. Germline V gives CDR1 MNHEY, CDR2 SVGAGI. CDR3 length equals 15 residues. V dropped 3 bases and J dropped 8; count of bases not matched to a gene: 5. The CDR3: CASSYASGGVYEQFF. The CDR3 coding sequence is TGTGCCAGCAGTTATGCTAGCGGGGGGGTCTATGAGCAGTTCTTC.

A single count supports this clone. CDR3 coding DNA: TGTGCCAGCAGTGGTGGGGGAGGGAGCTTGCTCACCTACGAGCAGTACTTC. It specifies CASSGGGGSLLTYEQYF. The V call is TRBV2, the J call TRBJ2-5; 7 bases align to TRBD2. The J call may be incorrect, as the DNA end agrees better with TRBJ2-7. Germline V gives CDR1 SNHLY, CDR2 FYNNEI. The CDR3 length is 17 residues.

This chain links TRBV6-1 with TRBJ2-7; D might be TRBD2 (5 bases). The CDR3 covers 15 residues. Between the trimmed V and J ends, which lost 10 bases and 4 bases, there was a span of 23 bases. Germline CDR1 reads MNHNS; CDR2 reads SASEGT. In nucleotides, the CDR3 is TGTGCCACCCAACCACGAGCGGAATCTATTTACGAGCAGTACTTC. It specifies CATQPRAESIYEQYF.

The rearrangement joins TRBV19 to TRBJ1-2; tentative D call: TRBD1 (6 bases). Germline V gene lookup returns CDR1 LNHDA and CDR2 SQIVND (reference sequence). Deletions cut 5 bases from V and 6 bases from J, with 16 bases between. The CDR3 is 14 amino acids. CDR3 bases: TGTGCCAGTAGTGGGACATATTATCGTAATGGCTACACCTTC. Protein sequence: CASSGTYYRNGYTF.

The sample holds a few counts of this clone. The rearrangement uses TRBV5-6 and TRBJ2-7; D is possibly TRBD2 (6 bases). Germline values: CDR1 SGHDT, CDR2 YYEEEE. Trimming shortened V by 5 bases and J by 1 base, and 7 bases separated the two germline ends. The CDR3 is made up of 12 amino acids. In DNA form, the CDR3 reads TGTGCCAGCAGTGGGGGGTCCTACGAGCAGTACTTC. Translated, it gives CASSGGSYEQYF.

The DNA for the CDR3 is TGTGCCAGCAGCGCCCCGGAGGATACGCAGTATTTT. It specifies CASSAPEDTQYF. This rearrangement joins TRBV7-9 to TRBJ2-3; the D is unclear. CDR1 is SEHNR and CDR2 is FQNEAQ in the germline V gene (reference sequence). V was cut by 5 bases and J by 6 bases, with 9 bases left in between. The CDR3 consists of 12 residues.

Judged by abundance, this clone is medium-sized. The chain joins TRBV18 to TRBJ2-3; D might be TRBD2 (6 bases). Germline V gene data show CDR1 as KGHSH and CDR2 as LQKENI. The V gene lost 4 bases and the J gene lost 1 base, with 12 bases spanning the gap. The CDR3 runs 15 residues. The CDR3 DNA reads TGTGCCAGCTCACGGGGAAGCGGGCGCACAGATACGCAGTATTTT. This gives the protein CASSRGSGRTDTQYF.

The chain links TRBV2 to TRBJ1-2; D is perhaps TRBD1 (5 bases). This CDR3 comprises 10 residues. Trimming took 9 bases from V and 5 from J, leaving 7 bases between them. The germline CDR1 and CDR2 sequences are SNHLY and FYNNEI. The CDR3 nucleotides read TGTGCCAGACAGGTTTATGGCTACACCTTC. Translation gives CARQVYGYTF.

The chain joins TRBV7-9 to TRBJ2-1; D remains ambiguous. The germline V gene has CDR1 SEHNR and CDR2 FQNEAQ (reference sequence). CDR3 length: 15 amino acids. Trimming cost V 0 bases and J 2 bases, with 8 bases left between them. CDR3 coding DNA: TGTGCCAGCAGCTTAGCAGAGCTTCCCTACAATGAGCAGTTCTTC. It codes for CASSLAELPYNEQFF.

The chain uses TRBV20-1 and TRBJ2-5; D not resolved. The closer fit of TRBJ2-7 to the DNA end suggests the J call may be wrong. The germline V gene encodes CDR1 DFQATT and CDR2 SNEGSKA (reference sequence). This CDR3 contains 10 residues. DNA for the CDR3: TGCAGTGCTAGGTCCTACGAGCAGTACTTC. Translation: CSARSYEQYF.

The chain has TRBV5-1 and TRBJ2-5; D possibly corresponds to TRBD2 (6 bases). Germline assignment: CDR1 SGHRS and CDR2 YFSETQ. CDR3 length: 19 amino acids. The ends were cut back, 2 bases at V and 5 bases at J, with 28 bases in the middle. Here the CDR3 reads CASSFRRGPGQPAGETQYF. The CDR3, as DNA: TGCGCCAGCAGCTTTCGCAGAGGCCCAGGGCAACCGGCGGGGGAGACCCAGTACTTC.

The rearrangement links TRBV5-6 to TRBJ2-1; D perhaps matches TRBD2 (5 bases). The V end lost 4 bases, the J end lost 8 bases, and 13 bases lay between the germline ends. This CDR3 spans 13 amino acids. Germline CDR1 is SGHDT and CDR2 is YYEEEE. DNA of the CDR3: TGTGCCAGCAGCCCAACCGGGGTGTATGAGCAGTTCTTC. Translated: CASSPTGVYEQFF.

The rearrangement uses TRBV11-2 and TRBJ1-5; TRBD1 matches at 8 bases. CDR3 length: 15 amino acids. Germline lookup yields CDR1 SGHAT and CDR2 FQNNGV. After removal of 5 bases from V and 4 bases from J, the junction contained 7 bases not matched to a gene. CDR3 region: CASSRDRGLNQPQHF. CDR3 in DNA: TGTGCCAGCAGCCGAGACAGGGGTCTAAATCAGCCCCAGCATTTT.

The chain recombines TRBV4-3 with TRBJ2-3; TRBD2 matches 12 bases. J gave up 5 bases and V 0 bases, and 6 bases lay outside the gene matches. The CDR3 totals 17 residues. CDR1 is LGHNA, CDR2 YSLEER, per germline. CDR3 DNA sequence: TGCGCCAGCAGCCAAGACCAACTAGCGGGGGGTGGAGATACGCAGTATTTT. It encodes CASSQDQLAGGGDTQYF.

The genes are TRBV9 and TRBJ2-1; 7 bases agree with TRBD2. The CDR3 length is 15 residues. Germline V gene data show CDR1 as SGDLS and CDR2 as YYNGEE. Trimming cost V 3 bases and J 3 bases; bases outside gene matches: 6. Here the CDR3 reads CASSAGLADYNEQFF. CDR3 sequence (DNA): TGTGCCAGCAGCGCTGGGCTAGCGGACTACAATGAGCAGTTCTTC.

The chain links TRBV7-2 to TRBJ1-2, with D possibly matching TRBD1 (6 bases). The CDR3 has 13 amino acids. V shed 5 bases and J shed 4 bases, with 11 bases lying between them. Germline CDR1 SGHTA, CDR2 FQGNSA. The CDR3 is CASSADRTYGYTF. DNA for the CDR3: TGTGCCAGCAGCGCGGACAGAACCTATGGCTACACCTTC.

A remark on this clone: The junction and the germline gene differ at one end; a read error may be behind it. This chain links TRBV4-1 with TRBJ2-5; D might be TRBD1 (6 bases). Germline values: CDR1 MGHRA, CDR2 YSYEKL. The CDR3 extends over 17 amino acids. Here the CDR3 reads CASSEDGDTYLQETQYF. CDR3 sequence (DNA): TGCGCCAGCAGCGAAGACGGGGACACATACCTCCAAGAGACCCAGTACTTC.

CDR3: CASSHTDTQYF. As DNA, the CDR3 is TGTGCCAGCAGTCACACAGATACGCAGTATTTT. This chain joins TRBV28 and TRBJ2-3, with D hard to call. The CDR3 loop spans 11 amino acids. Trimming cost V 5 bases and J 2 bases, with 2 bases left between them. The germline gives CDR1 MDHEN, CDR2 SYDVKM.

The chain recombines TRBV7-2 with TRBJ1-2; 12 bases map to TRBD1. The V and J ends lost 2 bases and 2 bases, in that order; junction bases with no gene match: 3. The germline CDR1 and CDR2 sequences are SGHTA and FQGNSA. The CDR3 covers 16 residues. CDR3 sequence reads: CASSLWGQGANYGYTF. As DNA, the CDR3 is TGTGCCAGCAGCTTATGGGGACAGGGGGCGAACTATGGCTACACCTTC.

The CDR3 reads CASSSKYPWQGDNSPLHF. CDR3 DNA sequence: TGTGCCAGCAGCTCCAAGTACCCGTGGCAGGGCGACAATTCACCCCTCCACTTT. The chain joins TRBV7-2 to TRBJ1-6; weak D call: TRBD1 (5 bases). Germline V lookup: CDR1 SGHTA, CDR2 FQGNSA. Trimming removed 4 bases from V and 7 bases from J, with 23 bases in between. CDR3 length: 18 amino acids.